This TCR beta chain was recorded in a study of cytotoxic CD8 clonotypes in ibrutinib-treated CLL. General observations from the study: T-cell clonality at baseline went above that of age-matched healthy donors and rose and fell with circulating CD8+ T-cell counts.

Details on this clone: Its antigen is not identified.

Genomic DNA in an amount of around 1.8 micrograms was extracted from cryopreserved PBMCs and used for the preparation of TCR beta libraries. The repertoire was sequenced with immunoSEQ multiplex PCR; TCRdb's copy has only in-frame clones and lacks some. The sample records tens of thousands of clones, 75% to 90% being singletons. This TCR was sampled from a human donor with chronic lymphocytic leukemia. The source material was PBMCs, sampled after 24 months of ibrutinib treatment.

The CDR3 region has the DNA TGCGCCAGCAGCTCTACAGGGGCGGGAGAGACCCAGTACTTC. Protein: CASSSTGAGETQYF. The gene calls are TRBV5-1 and TRBJ2-5, with 7 bases that match TRBD1. With V trimmed by 3 bases and J by 4 bases, 6 bases remained unmatched. Per germline, CDR1 SGHRS and CDR2 YFSETQ. The CDR3 spans 14 residues.